Listed here is a single TCR beta chain. Its antigen is currently unknown. J was trimmed by 1 base and V by 6 bases; bases with no gene match: 12. The CDR3 runs to 17 residues. Per the germline V gene, CDR1 is SGHTA and CDR2 is FQGNSA. This record belongs to a study of regulatory T cells in long-lasting Graves disease. The time point is: persistent/refractory GD, antithyroid drugs over 5 years with positive TRAb. PBMC-derived RNA was used for the TCR library. EDTA tubes received around 10 milliliters of drawn peripheral blood. CDR3-region Arm-PCR and iRepertoire HTBI primers produced the TCR beta libraries. TCRdb reprocessed the multiplex PCR reads with MiXCR, giving one entry per CDR3 protein. Among fewer than 450,000 distinct CDR3 sequences listed, less than 25% were seen once. Study outcomes and limitations: Few sampled subjects may have lowered accuracy. Persistent Graves' patients had lower TCR diversity than newly diagnosed ones. There was favoring of TRBV28, TRBJ1-2 and TRBJ2-5 in persistent disease.

The V call is TRBV7-2, the J call TRBJ2-1; TRBD2 matches at 7 bases. The clonotype originates from a female donor with Graves disease. The sample here was peripheral blood mononuclear cells (PBMCs), taken when the disease was refractory, from a patient treated with antithyroid drugs. CDR3 residues: CASSFGLVAASYNEQFF. DNA for the CDR3: TGTGCCAGCAGTTTCGGACTAGTAGCTGCGTCCTACAATGAGCAGTTCTTC.